This entry is about one T cell receptor beta chain. This entry belongs to a study of control samples from healthy donors and cancer patients. V lost 5 bases to trimming and J lost 0 bases, with 12 bases between them. Germline V gene sequence: CDR1 SGHKS, CDR2 YYEKEE (reference sequence). The CDR3 contains 14 residues. This table comes from immunoSEQ multiplex PCR, and its TCRdb copy is limited to in-frame clones, with some not included. The sample lists around 190,000 clones, around 94% occurring once. The sequencing sample was made of blood. The V and J genes are TRBV5-5 and TRBJ2-7; possible D gene TRBD1, 5 bases. The receptor's source is a man aged 25 to 40 in good health. The CDR3 sequence: CASRADTYSYEQYF. As DNA, the CDR3 is TGTGCCAGCAGGGCGGACACCTACTCCTACGAGCAGTACTTC.